This T cell receptor (beta chain) was profiled in a study of CD8 T cells in ankylosing spondylitis (dated by TCRdb to about 2017). The study in broad terms: T cell receptor beta repertoires were profiled in healthy donors and ankylosing spondylitis patients so that disease-linked TCR variants could be found. In total, the full study cohort was made up of 85 to 140 healthy donors and more than 20 ankylosing spondylitis patients. Peripheral blood was sampled, and synovial fluid was additionally collected from ankylosing spondylitis patients. Overall results and qualifications from the work: Blood from ankylosing spondylitis patients appeared to be characterized by a TCR beta motif made up of several highly homologous amino acid variants. Some of the motif variants had been reported before in the synovial fluid and blood of reactive arthritis patients, a finding that suggests common disease-initiation mechanisms. According to the report, matched synovial fluid samples from ankylosing spondylitis patients were significantly enriched for the disease-linked clones. The disease-linked clones had a CD8+ phenotype and were found at relatively low frequencies in peripheral blood.

TCRdb records Illumina HiSeq 2500 as the sequencer. Quantitative 5'-RACE with molecular barcodes was used to prepare TCR beta libraries. In the original analysis: A new computational method, built on a probabilistic model of VDJ rearrangement, was used to identify disease-linked TCR variants. TCRdb redid the processing of the public reads, applying fastp at Q25 and MiXCR, and retained in-frame beta chains. For every CDR3 protein sequence, its rows merge into one entry that carries the most common genes and DNA. V and J calls and clone size were set by TCRdb, not the authors. This sample comprises 700,000 to 850,000 distinct CDR3 sequences, 12% of them detected only once. Approximately 0.51% of the sample is taken by the ten largest. The CDR3 covers 14 residues, taking in both the cysteine and the phenylalanine. Only the CDR3 DNA is retained, 42 bases long and in frame from the first base. The germline ends are 14 bases apart after V is trimmed by 4 bases and J by 4 bases. From a lookup of the germline V gene, CDR1 and CDR2 are SGHRS and YFSETQ.

This clonotype was detected a few times. Which antigen it targets is not known. Within one base of it there is no much larger clone, and no base qualities were kept. This receptor chain uses TRBV5-1 and TRBJ1-2; the D gene cannot be named for sure. The sequenced sample was blood, either unsorted or a sorted T cell fraction (not recorded which). The origin of this receptor is a male donor with ankylosing spondylitis. The nucleotides read TGCGCCAGCAGCCCAAGGCATAAGTCCTATGGCTACACCTTC. It specifies CASSPRHKSYGYTF.